The 3 T cell receptor beta chains below were found in one sample sequenced in a study of human T cells and chemical hapten exposure. A single record per CDR3 protein comes from TCRdb applying MiXCR to the RACE reads. The sample carries about 120,000 distinct CDR3 sequences, roughly 12% recorded once. Time point specified: pre-sensitization, week 0. Sample treatment: therapeutic diphenylcyclopropenone sensitization with weekly scalp DPC. Sequences were derived from whole blood, sampled in connection with sensitization to the hapten diphenylcyclopropenone (DPC). All receptors derive from a woman aged 18-29 years with alopecia areata. Some clones in this sample may be carry-over from other donors' samples.

This clonotype was seen more than once but under ten times. The chain joins TRBV3-1 to TRBJ2-2; the match to TRBD1 covers 7 bases. The germline V gene encodes CDR1 LGHDT and CDR2 YNNKEL (reference sequence). The CDR3 extends over 15 amino acids. The V segment lost 3 bases and the J segment 4 bases; nucleotides outside the gene matches: 5. CDR3: CASSQGRGRTGELFF. DNA of the CDR3: TGTGCCAGCAGCCAGGGAAGGGGGCGCACCGGGGAGCTGTTTTTT.

This clonotype has a handful of counts. V usage is TRBV12-3 or TRBV12-4 and J usage is TRBJ2-7, with 9 bases matching TRBD1. The CDR3 contains 14 residues. With 6 bases clipped from V and 3 bases from J, the junction kept 6 bases outside the gene matches. CDR3: CASRRDRDRYEQYF. The CDR3 bases are TGTGCCAGCAGACGGGACAGGGACCGCTACGAGCAGTACTTC.

This clonotype was counted a few times. V is TRBV7-2 and J is TRBJ1-1; D call uncertain. This CDR3 is built from 13 residues. The germline gives CDR1 SGHTA, CDR2 FQGNSA. Trimming shortened V by 4 bases and J by 0 bases, and 6 bases separated the two germline ends. As DNA, the CDR3 is TGTGCCAGCAGCTCCGAGTTGAACACTGAAGCTTTCTTT. Protein sequence: CASSSELNTEAFF.